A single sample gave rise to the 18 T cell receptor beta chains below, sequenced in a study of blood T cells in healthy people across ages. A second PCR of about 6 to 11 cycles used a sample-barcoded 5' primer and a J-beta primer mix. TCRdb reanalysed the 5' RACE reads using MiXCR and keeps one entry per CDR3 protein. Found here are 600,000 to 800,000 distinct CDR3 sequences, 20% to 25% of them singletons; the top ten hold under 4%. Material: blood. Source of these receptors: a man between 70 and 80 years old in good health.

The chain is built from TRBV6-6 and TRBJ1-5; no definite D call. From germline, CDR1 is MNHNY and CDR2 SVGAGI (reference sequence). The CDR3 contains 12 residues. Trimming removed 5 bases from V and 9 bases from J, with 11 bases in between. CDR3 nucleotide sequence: TGTGCCAGCAGTCCTCGGGCTGGGCCCCAGCATTTT. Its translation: CASSPRAGPQHF.

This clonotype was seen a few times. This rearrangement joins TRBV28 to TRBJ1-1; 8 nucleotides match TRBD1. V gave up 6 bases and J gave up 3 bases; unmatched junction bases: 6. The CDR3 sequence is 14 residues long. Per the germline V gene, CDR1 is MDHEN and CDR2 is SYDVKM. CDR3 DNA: TGTGCCAGCAGAGTTCTACAGGGGGACACTGAAGCTTTCTTT. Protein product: CASRVLQGDTEAFF.

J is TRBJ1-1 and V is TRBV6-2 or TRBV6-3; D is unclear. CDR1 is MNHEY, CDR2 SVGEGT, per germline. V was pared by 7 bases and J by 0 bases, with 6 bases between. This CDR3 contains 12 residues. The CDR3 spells CASIRVNTEAFF. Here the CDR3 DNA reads TGTGCCAGCATACGGGTGAACACTGAAGCTTTCTTT.

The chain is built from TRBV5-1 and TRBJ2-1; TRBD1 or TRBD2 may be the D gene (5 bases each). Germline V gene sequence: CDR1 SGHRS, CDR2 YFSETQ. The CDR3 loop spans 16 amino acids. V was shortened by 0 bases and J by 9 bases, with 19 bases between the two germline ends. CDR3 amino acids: CASSLEAGLRVVEQFF. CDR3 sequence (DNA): TGCGCCAGCAGCTTGGAGGCCGGACTCAGGGTTGTTGAGCAGTTCTTC.

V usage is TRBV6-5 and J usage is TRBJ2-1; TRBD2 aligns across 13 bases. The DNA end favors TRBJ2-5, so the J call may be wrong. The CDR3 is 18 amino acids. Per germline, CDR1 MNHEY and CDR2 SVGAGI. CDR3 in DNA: TGTGCCAGCAGCTACGCGGGACTAGCGGGACATCCGAAAGAGACCCAGTACTTC. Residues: CASSYAGLAGHPKETQYF.

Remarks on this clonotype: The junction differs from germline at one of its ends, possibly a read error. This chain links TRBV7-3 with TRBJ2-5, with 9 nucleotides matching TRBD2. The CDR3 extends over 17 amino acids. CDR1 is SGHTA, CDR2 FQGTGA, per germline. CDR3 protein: CAGSFPTSGMYQETQYF. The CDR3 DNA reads TGTGCCGGCAGTTTCCCGACTAGCGGAATGTACCAAGAGACCCAGTACTTC. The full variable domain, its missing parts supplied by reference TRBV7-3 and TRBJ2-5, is GAGVSQTPSNKVTEKGKYVELRCDPISGHTALYWYRQSLGQGPEFLIYFQGTGAADDSGLPNDRFFAVRPEGSVSTLKIQRTERGDSAVYLCAGSFPTSGMYQETQYFGPGTRLLVL.

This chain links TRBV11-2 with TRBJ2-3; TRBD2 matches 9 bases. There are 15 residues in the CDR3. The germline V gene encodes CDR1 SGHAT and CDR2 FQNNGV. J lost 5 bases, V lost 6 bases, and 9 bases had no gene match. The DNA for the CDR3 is TGTGCCAGCAGTCAGATAGCGGGAGAGGGAGATACGCAGTATTTT. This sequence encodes CASSQIAGEGDTQYF.

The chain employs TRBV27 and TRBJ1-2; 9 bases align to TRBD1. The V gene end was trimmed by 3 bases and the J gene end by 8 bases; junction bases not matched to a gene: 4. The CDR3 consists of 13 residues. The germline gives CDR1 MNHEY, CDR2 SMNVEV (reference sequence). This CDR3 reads CASSFTDRGGYTF. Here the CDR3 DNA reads TGTGCCAGCAGTTTCACCGACAGGGGGGGCTACACCTTC.

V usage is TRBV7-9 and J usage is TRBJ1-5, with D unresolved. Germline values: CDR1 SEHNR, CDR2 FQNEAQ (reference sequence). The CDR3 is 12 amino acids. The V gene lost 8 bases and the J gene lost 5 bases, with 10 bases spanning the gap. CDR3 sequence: CASGDTHQPQHF. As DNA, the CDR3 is TGTGCCAGCGGAGACACCCATCAGCCCCAGCATTTT.

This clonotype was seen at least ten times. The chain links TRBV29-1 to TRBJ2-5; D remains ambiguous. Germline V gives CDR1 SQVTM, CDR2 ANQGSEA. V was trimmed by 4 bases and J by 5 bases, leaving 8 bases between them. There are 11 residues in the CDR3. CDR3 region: CSVASGETQYF. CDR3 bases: TGCAGCGTTGCAAGTGGCGAGACCCAGTACTTC.

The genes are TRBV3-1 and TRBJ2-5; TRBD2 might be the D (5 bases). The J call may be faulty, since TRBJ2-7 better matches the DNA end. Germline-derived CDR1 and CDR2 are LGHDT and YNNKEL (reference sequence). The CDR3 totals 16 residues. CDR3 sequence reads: CASSQEAGRPFYEQYF. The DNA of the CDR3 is TGTGCCAGCAGCCAAGAGGCGGGTAGGCCCTTCTACGAGCAGTACTTC.

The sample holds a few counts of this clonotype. The CDR3 loop reads CASSQRGVEKLFF. The DNA of the CDR3 is TGCGCCAGCAGCCAGAGGGGAGTCGAAAAACTGTTTTTT. The V gene is TRBV4-3, the J gene TRBJ1-4; TRBD1 might be the D (5 bases). This CDR3 has 13 amino acids. V dropped 3 bases and J dropped 8 bases, with 10 bases sitting between them. Germline V CDR1 and CDR2: LGHNA, YSLEER.

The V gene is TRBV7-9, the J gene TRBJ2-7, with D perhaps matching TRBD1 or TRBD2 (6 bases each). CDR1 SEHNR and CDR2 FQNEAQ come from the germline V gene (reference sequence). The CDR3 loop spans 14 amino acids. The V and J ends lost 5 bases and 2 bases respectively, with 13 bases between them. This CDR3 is CASSAAGQAYEQYF. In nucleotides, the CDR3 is TGTGCCAGCAGCGCCGCGGGACAAGCCTACGAGCAGTACTTC.

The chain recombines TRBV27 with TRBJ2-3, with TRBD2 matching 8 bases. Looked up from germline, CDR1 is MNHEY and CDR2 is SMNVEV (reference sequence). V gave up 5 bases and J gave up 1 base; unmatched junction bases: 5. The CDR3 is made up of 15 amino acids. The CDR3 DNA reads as TGTGCCAGCAGTCCCAGACTAGCGCGCACAGATACGCAGTATTTT. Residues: CASSPRLARTDTQYF.

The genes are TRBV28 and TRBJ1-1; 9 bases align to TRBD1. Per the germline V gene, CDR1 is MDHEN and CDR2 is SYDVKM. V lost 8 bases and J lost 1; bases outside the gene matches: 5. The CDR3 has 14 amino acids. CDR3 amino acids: CASGTGGQNTEAFF. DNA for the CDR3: TGTGCCAGCGGAACAGGGGGCCAGAACACTGAAGCTTTCTTT.

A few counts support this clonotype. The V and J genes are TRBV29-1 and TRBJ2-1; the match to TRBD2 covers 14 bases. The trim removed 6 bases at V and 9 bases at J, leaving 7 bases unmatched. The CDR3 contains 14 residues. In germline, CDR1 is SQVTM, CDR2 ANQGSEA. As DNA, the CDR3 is TGCAGCGTAAAGGGACTAGCGGGAGTCAGTGAGCAGTTCTTC. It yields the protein CSVKGLAGVSEQFF.

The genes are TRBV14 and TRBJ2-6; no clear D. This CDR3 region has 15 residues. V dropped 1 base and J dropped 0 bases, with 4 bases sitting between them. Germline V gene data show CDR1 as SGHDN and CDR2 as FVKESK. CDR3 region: CASSQAVSGANVLTF. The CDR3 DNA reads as TGTGCCAGCAGCCAAGCTGTCTCTGGGGCCAACGTCCTGACTTTC.

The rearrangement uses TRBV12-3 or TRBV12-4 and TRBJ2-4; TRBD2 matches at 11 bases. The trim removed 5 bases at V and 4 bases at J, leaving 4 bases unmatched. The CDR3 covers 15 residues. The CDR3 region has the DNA TGTGCCAGCAGTCCATTAGCGGGAGGGAAAAACATTCAGTACTTC. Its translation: CASSPLAGGKNIQYF.